One sample yielded the 30 T cell receptor beta chains listed below, sequenced in a study of cytotoxic CD8 clonotypes in ibrutinib-treated CLL. Libraries were prepared by immunoSEQ multiplex PCR; TCRdb keeps only in-frame clonotypes and omits some of them. The data contain about 40,000 clones, 60% to 75% of them singletons. The sample consisted of PBMCs, taken at disease progression, from a patient treated with ibrutinib. Every receptor here comes from a human donor with chronic lymphocytic leukemia.

The V gene is TRBV7-2, the J gene TRBJ1-2; weak D call: TRBD1 (5 bases). V gave up 5 bases and J gave up 0 bases, with 19 bases separating them. The V gene's germline CDR1 is SGHTA and CDR2 FQGNSA. CDR3 length: 17 residues. The CDR3 sequence is CASSPRGGTQANYGYTF. The DNA of the CDR3 is TGTGCCAGCAGCCCCCGGGGCGGGACGCAGGCTAACTATGGCTACACCTTC.

The chain combines TRBV15 with TRBJ2-1, with D possibly TRBD1 on 6 matching bases. Germline V CDR1 and CDR2: LNHNV, YYDKDF (reference sequence). The CDR3 is made up of 17 amino acids. The V gene lost 0 bases and the J gene lost 5 bases, with 17 bases spanning the gap. In DNA, the CDR3 is TGTGCCACCAGCAGAGATTGGCGGACAGTGATGAACAATGAGCAGTTCTTC. It translates to CATSRDWRTVMNNEQFF.

The chain carries TRBV9 and TRBJ2-1, with a possible D match to TRBD2 (6 bases). CDR1 and CDR2 (germline): SGDLS, YYNGEE. CDR3 length equals 11 residues. Trimming removed 2 bases from V and 10 bases from J, with 7 bases in between. Here the CDR3 reads CASSVSGEQFF. In DNA, the CDR3 is TGTGCCAGCAGCGTTAGCGGAGAGCAGTTCTTC. Filled out from reference TRBV9 and TRBJ2-1, the complete variable domain reads DSGVTQTPKHLITATGQRVTLRCSPRSGDLSVYWYQQSLDQGLQFLIQYYNGEERAKGNILERFSAQQFPDLHSELNLSSLELGDSALYFCASSVSGEQFFGPGTRLTVL.

This chain joins TRBV6-1 and TRBJ2-1; D is uncertain. The CDR3 is 12 amino acids. V lost 6 bases to trimming and J lost 6 bases, with 9 bases between them. Germline CDR1 reads MNHNS; CDR2 reads SASEGT. The CDR3 coding sequence is TGTGCCAGCAGGGCGGACGTCAATGAGCAGTTCTTC. Protein: CASRADVNEQFF.

The V and J genes are TRBV9 and TRBJ2-2; D is perhaps TRBD2 (6 bases). The CDR3 runs 14 residues. V shed 7 bases and J shed 2 bases, with 12 bases lying between them. In germline, CDR1 is SGDLS, CDR2 YYNGEE. CDR3 residues: CASRQGTNTGELFF. The CDR3 DNA follows: TGTGCCAGCCGCCAAGGGACTAACACCGGGGAGCTGTTTTTT.

The genes are TRBV7-6 and TRBJ2-7; 8 nucleotides line up with TRBD2. CDR1 is SGHVS and CDR2 is FNYEAQ in the germline V gene. This CDR3 contains 14 residues. V trimming: 5 bases; J trimming: 2 bases; junction bases outside the gene matches: 5. CDR3 sequence: CASSLSGGTYEQYF. CDR3 bases: TGTGCCAGCAGCCTAAGCGGGGGAACCTACGAGCAGTACTTC.

Of note for this clone: Sequence at one end of the junction differs from germline and may be a read error. The chain uses TRBV6-5 and TRBJ1-1; D not certain. CDR3 length: 14 amino acids. Germline CDR1 is MNHEY and CDR2 is SVGAGI. The DNA of the CDR3 is TGTGCCAGCAGCTACTACCGGGCAAACACTGAAGCTTTCTTT. The encoded protein is CASSYYRANTEAFF.

J is TRBJ1-2 and V is TRBV7-2; D remains unclear. V was pared by 5 bases and J by 5 bases, with 15 bases between. This CDR3 is 14 amino acids long. Germline CDR1 is SGHTA and CDR2 is FQGNSA. This chain's CDR3 is CASSVGFGYYGYTF. The DNA for the CDR3 is TGTGCCAGCAGCGTCGGGTTCGGGTATTATGGCTACACCTTC.

The chain links TRBV27 to TRBJ1-1, with D uncertain. The germline V and J ends were trimmed by 7 bases and 1 base, with 16 bases remaining between them. This CDR3 spans 15 amino acids. Germline values: CDR1 MNHEY, CDR2 SMNVEV (reference sequence). CDR3 sequence: CASNPLKGGNTEAFF. CDR3 sequence (DNA): TGTGCCAGCAACCCCCTTAAAGGTGGGAACACTGAAGCTTTCTTT.

The count of this clone is one. V and J are TRBV2 and TRBJ1-6, with D unclear. V lost 6 bases to trimming and J lost 0 bases, with 12 bases between them. Per germline, CDR1 SNHLY and CDR2 FYNNEI. The CDR3 consists of 16 residues. In nucleotides, the CDR3 is TGTGCCAGCAGATCCACCAGGAACTCCTATAATTCACCCCTCCACTTT. Encoded protein: CASRSTRNSYNSPLHF.

The V call is TRBV6-1, the J call TRBJ2-1; D is unclear. In germline, CDR1 is MNHNS, CDR2 SASEGT. The CDR3 contains 11 residues. V lost 6 bases and J lost 4, with 4 bases in between. The CDR3 nucleotides are TGTGCCAGCAGGGATTACAATGAGCAGTTCTTC. It translates to CASRDYNEQFF.

The chain uses TRBV6-6 and TRBJ2-5; perhaps TRBD1 as D (5 bases). This CDR3 has 16 residues. Per germline, CDR1 MNHNY and CDR2 SVGAGI (reference sequence). V lost 6 bases to trimming and J lost 2 bases, with 19 bases between them. CDR3 protein: CASSLPVQGLQETQYF. Here the CDR3 DNA reads TGTGCCAGCAGCCTTCCCGTTCAGGGTTTACAAGAGACCCAGTACTTC.

Comments on this clone: The junction differs from germline at one of its ends, possibly a read error. The rearrangement uses TRBV2 and TRBJ2-6; D is unresolved. Germline V gene lookup returns CDR1 SNHLY and CDR2 FYNNEI. There are 14 residues in the CDR3. CDR3 region: CASREGTGANVLTF. Written as DNA, the CDR3 is TGTGCCAGCAGAGAAGGGACTGGGGCCAACGTCCTGACTTTC.

This clone was found a few times. The gene calls are TRBV28 and TRBJ1-2, with 7 bases that match TRBD1. CDR1 and CDR2 (germline): MDHEN, SYDVKM. V shed 9 bases and J 7 bases; nucleotides not matched to a gene: 5. CDR3 size: 11 residues. The DNA of the CDR3 is TGTGCCAGTGGGACAGACACTGGCTACACCTTC. This translates into CASGTDTGYTF.

The genes are TRBV27 and TRBJ1-1; D is perhaps TRBD1 (6 bases). The germline CDR1 and CDR2 sequences are MNHEY and SMNVEV (reference sequence). Trimming stripped 6 bases from V and 1 base from J, with 9 bases between. The CDR3 runs 13 residues. As DNA, the CDR3 is TGTGCCAGCAGGGGACATTCGAACACTGAAGCTTTCTTT. Translation: CASRGHSNTEAFF.

This chain connects TRBV18 to TRBJ1-2; D perhaps matches TRBD1 (5 bases). CDR1 and CDR2 from the germline V gene are KGHSH and LQKENI. This CDR3 contains 15 residues. Trimming shortened V by 3 bases and J by 0 bases, and 11 bases separated the two germline ends. CDR3 in amino acids: CASSPTGVANYGYTF. DNA of the CDR3: TGTGCCAGCTCACCTACGGGGGTTGCTAACTATGGCTACACCTTC.

The chain couples TRBV30 to TRBJ1-5; D not resolved. Germline values: CDR1 GTSNPN, CDR2 SVGIG (reference sequence). V lost 2 bases and J 0 bases, leaving 5 bases between the germline ends. The length of the CDR3 is 13 residues. CDR3 DNA: TGTGCCTGGAGTTTTAATAGCAATCAGCCCCAGCATTTT. Protein product: CAWSFNSNQPQHF. Full variable domain (outside the CDR3, taken from reference TRBV30 and TRBJ1-5): SQTIHQWPATLVQPVGSPLSLECTVEGTSNPNLYWYRQAAGRGLQLLFYSVGIGQISSEVPQNLSASRPQDRQFILSSKKLLLSDSGFYLCAWSFNSNQPQHFGDGTRLSIL.

The rearrangement joins TRBV6-1 to TRBJ1-2, with no clear D. CDR3 length: 13 amino acids. V dropped 1 base and J dropped 2 bases, with 5 bases sitting between them. Germline CDR1 and CDR2: MNHNS and SASEGT. The CDR3 DNA sequence: TGTGCCAGCAGTGAAGGCAGAAACTATGGCTACACCTTC. Encoded protein: CASSEGRNYGYTF.

This clone was picked up many times. The CDR3 reads CASSFGGGRDTGELFF. The CDR3 region has the DNA TGTGCCAGCAGTTTCGGCGGGGGGCGCGACACCGGGGAGCTGTTTTTT. This chain links TRBV25-1 with TRBJ2-2, with TRBD2 identical over 8 bases. Germline assignment: CDR1 MGHDK and CDR2 SYGVNS. V lost 5 bases, J lost 3 bases, and 8 bases stayed unmatched. The CDR3 contains 16 residues.

The genes are TRBV19 and TRBJ2-7; 12 bases align to TRBD2. Germline lookup yields CDR1 LNHDA and CDR2 SQIVND (reference sequence). The CDR3 sequence is 18 residues long. J was trimmed by 6 bases and V by 3 bases; bases with no gene match: 15. The CDR3 region is CASSIGGPWTSGTLEQYF. The DNA for the CDR3 is TGTGCCAGTAGTATTGGTGGCCCCTGGACTAGCGGGACCCTCGAGCAGTACTTC.

A few counts support this clone. This chain links TRBV18 with TRBJ2-7; 13 positions agree with TRBD2. V shed 2 bases, J shed 5 bases, and the junction held 3 bases outside the gene matches. CDR3 length equals 15 residues. The germline gives CDR1 KGHSH, CDR2 LQKENI. The CDR3 loop reads CASSPGLAGANEQYF. CDR3 nucleotides: TGTGCCAGCTCACCAGGACTAGCGGGAGCAAACGAGCAGTACTTC.

By share, this clone counts as medium-sized. The gene calls are TRBV6-5 and TRBJ2-7, with D possibly TRBD1 on 6 matching bases. This CDR3 region has 10 residues. V dropped 8 bases and J dropped 6 bases, with 8 bases sitting between them. The V gene's germline CDR1 is MNHEY and CDR2 SVGAGI. The CDR3 region is CASGGIEQYF. The CDR3 region has the DNA TGTGCCAGCGGGGGCATCGAGCAGTACTTC.

The chain carries TRBV11-2 and TRBJ2-1; D is perhaps TRBD2 (7 bases). The germline V and J ends were trimmed by 7 bases and 8 bases, with 15 bases remaining between them. The CDR3 is made up of 13 amino acids. CDR1 SGHAT and CDR2 FQNNGV come from the germline V gene. Here the CDR3 DNA reads TGTGCCAGCACCTCGGGGGCGGGAGATGAGCAGTTCTTC. It encodes CASTSGAGDEQFF.

The chain carries TRBV2 and TRBJ2-3, with 15 bases identical to TRBD2. V was clipped by 4 bases and J by 3 bases; unmatched bases: 5. This CDR3 is built from 17 residues. The germline V gene encodes CDR1 SNHLY and CDR2 FYNNEI. The CDR3 sequence is CASSVWTSGRVTDTQYF. The CDR3 nucleotides are TGTGCCAGCAGTGTTTGGACTAGCGGGAGGGTAACAGATACGCAGTATTTT.

This sequence joins TRBV28 and TRBJ1-5, with 7 bases lining up with TRBD1. The germline CDR1 and CDR2 sequences are MDHEN and SYDVKM. The CDR3 has 15 amino acids. With V trimmed by 6 bases and J by 2 bases, 7 bases remained unmatched. The DNA of the CDR3 is TGTGCCAGCAGGACAGGGAGTGAAGGCAATCAGCCCCAGCATTTT. Translation: CASRTGSEGNQPQHF.

The chain uses TRBV19 and TRBJ2-1, with D possibly being TRBD2 (5 bases). Per the germline V gene, CDR1 is LNHDA and CDR2 is SQIVND (reference sequence). The CDR3 runs to 14 residues. Trimming pared 4 bases from V and 5 bases from J, leaving 12 bases between. The CDR3 loop reads CASSKERRDNEQFF. DNA of the CDR3: TGTGCCAGTAGTAAGGAGCGGCGAGACAATGAGCAGTTCTTC.

With regard to this clone: An end of the junction differs from the germline gene, which may be a read error. The rearrangement uses TRBV7-7 and TRBJ2-5; 12 positions agree with TRBD2. From germline, CDR1 is SSHAT and CDR2 FNYEAQ (reference sequence). The CDR3 sequence is 16 residues long. The CDR3 reads CASSFGLAGRYEAQYF. In nucleotides, the CDR3 is TGTGCTAGCAGTTTCGGACTAGCGGGACGATACGAAGCCCAGTACTTC.

This chain uses TRBV6-1 with TRBJ2-7; 8 bases map to TRBD1. Per germline, CDR1 MNHNS and CDR2 SASEGT. The CDR3 is 17 amino acids. The trim removed 3 bases at V and 3 bases at J, leaving 13 bases unmatched. The CDR3 nucleotides are TGTGCCAGCAGTGATCTAGAGCCGGGACAGGTGTTCTACGAGCAGTACTTC. It specifies CASSDLEPGQVFYEQYF.

V and J are TRBV4-1 and TRBJ2-7; no firm D call. V lost 1 base, J lost 3 bases, and 10 bases lay in between. Germline CDR1 MGHRA, CDR2 YSYEKL. This CDR3 contains 14 residues. CDR3 amino acids: CASSQVGMGYEQYF. CDR3 nucleotides: TGCGCCAGCAGCCAAGTTGGGATGGGCTACGAGCAGTACTTC.

This sequence joins TRBV19 and TRBJ2-7, with D possibly matching TRBD1 (6 bases). Germline V CDR1 and CDR2: LNHDA, SQIVND (reference sequence). The CDR3 contains 14 residues. V lost 5 bases and J 0 bases, leaving 11 bases between the germline ends. The CDR3 nucleotides are TGTGCCAGTAGTGGGGGCTACGACTCCTACGAGCAGTACTTC. Translating it yields CASSGGYDSYEQYF. The complete variable domain, with remaining parts taken from reference TRBV19 and TRBJ2-7, reads DGGITQSPKYLFRKEGQNVTLSCEQNLNHDAMYWYRQDPGQGLRLIYYSQIVNDFQKGDIAEGYSVSREKKESFPLTVTSAQKNPTAFYLCASSGGYDSYEQYFGPGTRLTVT.